Listed here are 11 T cell receptor beta chains from one sample, sequenced in a study of beta chain features in type 1 diabetes. Overall study findings and caveats: Shorter TCRB CDR3s, moderately but significantly so, were found in Type 1 diabetes patients in all four CD4+ subsets.

Their specific antigens are unknown. Expressed TCRB transcripts were sequenced after all isolated RNA was converted to cDNA. The data were produced by immunoSEQ multiplex PCR, yet TCRdb's version contains in-frame clones alone and is incomplete. The data contain around 240,000 clones, roughly 17% of them singletons. Sequencing was carried out using naive CD4+ T cells from blood. These receptors were collected from a man younger than 45 with type 1 diabetes.

This rearrangement joins TRBV29-1 to TRBJ2-3, with TRBD2 matching 10 bases. CDR3 size: 14 residues. Germline CDR1 is SQVTM and CDR2 is ANQGSEA. Trimming removed 4 bases from V and 0 bases from J; junction bases left unmatched: 1. Here the CDR3 reads CSVVTSGSTDTQYF. The CDR3 DNA sequence: TGCAGCGTTGTGACTAGCGGGAGCACAGATACGCAGTATTTT.

The chain employs TRBV19 and TRBJ1-1, with D unclear. Trimming removed 8 bases from V and 3 bases from J, with 13 bases in between. The germline V gene has CDR1 LNHDA and CDR2 SQIVND (reference sequence). The CDR3 is 13 amino acids. The CDR3 bases are TGTGCCAGTCAAAGTGCGGTTTACACTGAAGCTTTCTTT. This sequence encodes CASQSAVYTEAFF.

This clone has just a few counts. CDR3 loop: CASSIYSGTENNEQFF. The CDR3 DNA reads TGTGCCAGCAGCATCTACTCCGGGACAGAGAACAATGAGCAGTTCTTC. V is TRBV28 and J is TRBJ2-1, with TRBD1 matching 7 bases. This CDR3 comprises 16 residues. Germline CDR1 MDHEN, CDR2 SYDVKM. V lost 6 bases and J lost 5; bases outside the gene matches: 13. The full variable domain, completed using reference TRBV28 and TRBJ2-1, is DVKVTQSSRYLVKRTGEKVFLECVQDMDHENMFWYRQDPGLGLRLIYFSYDVKMKEKGDIPEGYSVSREKKERFSLILESASTNQTSMYLCASSIYSGTENNEQFFGPGTRLTVL.

The chain employs TRBV4-1 and TRBJ2-5; the D gene is possibly TRBD2 (6 bases). Germline V CDR1 and CDR2: MGHRA, YSYEKL. This CDR3 has 15 amino acids. The V end was cut by 4 bases, the J end by 5 bases, with 17 bases between. The CDR3 protein is CASSRTGLPRETQYF. The CDR3 DNA sequence: TGCGCCAGCAGCCGTACCGGACTACCGAGGGAGACCCAGTACTTC.

The chain recombines TRBV29-1 with TRBJ2-7; TRBD2 agrees at 7 bases. CDR3 length: 13 residues. The V segment lost 7 bases and the J segment 6 bases; nucleotides outside the gene matches: 12. Germline lookup yields CDR1 SQVTM and CDR2 ANQGSEA. CDR3 bases: TGCAGCGCGGGGGGACTCTCCCGTCCCGAGCAGTACTTC. It yields the protein CSAGGLSRPEQYF.

This clone was found a few times. The gene calls are TRBV30 and TRBJ1-5; no reliable D call. The germline CDR1 and CDR2 sequences are GTSNPN and SVGIG (reference sequence). V dropped 7 bases and J dropped 6 bases, with 16 bases sitting between them. This CDR3 contains 13 residues. The DNA for the CDR3 is TGTGCCTACGTCGCGAGTGAGGGTCAGCCCCAGCATTTT. As protein: CAYVASEGQPQHF.

As concerns this clone: This same CDR3 is encoded by further DNA sequences in the sample. The rearrangement uses TRBV2 and TRBJ2-3, with D uncertain. From germline, CDR1 is SNHLY and CDR2 FYNNEI. CDR3 length: 11 residues. Trimming left V 4 bases short and J 2 bases short, with 1 base between. Written as DNA, the CDR3 is TGTGCCAGCAGTGCCACAGATACGCAGTATTTT. Translating gives CASSATDTQYF.

The chain has TRBV9 and TRBJ2-7; TRBD2 agrees at 7 bases. This CDR3 has 14 residues. The junction had 3 bases not matched to a gene; V was cut back by 3 bases and J by 0 bases. CDR1 is SGDLS and CDR2 is YYNGEE in the germline V gene. CDR3 amino acids: CASSASSGSYEQYF. CDR3 in DNA: TGTGCCAGCAGCGCTTCTAGCGGCTCCTACGAGCAGTACTTC.

There are a few counts of this clone. The chain uses TRBV5-1 and TRBJ1-5; possible D gene TRBD1, 5 bases. V was pared by 0 bases and J by 1 base, with 8 bases between. This CDR3 is built from 15 residues. From germline, CDR1 is SGHRS and CDR2 YFSETQ. CDR3 DNA: TGCGCCAGCAGCTTGGCTCCAGGGAGCAATCAGCCCCAGCATTTT. Its protein is CASSLAPGSNQPQHF.

The table lists this clone with a few counts. The chain employs TRBV4-3 and TRBJ1-4; 10 bases match TRBD1. The ends lost 3 bases at V and 8 bases at J; junction bases unmatched: 6. The CDR3 has 15 amino acids. Per germline, CDR1 LGHNA and CDR2 YSLEER. CDR3 in DNA: TGCGCCAGCAGCCAGGTGGGACAGGGGCGCGAAAAACTGTTTTTT. Protein: CASSQVGQGREKLFF.

This clone was detected only a few times. The rearrangement uses TRBV6-1 and TRBJ2-3; no firm D call. The CDR3 contains 14 residues. Germline V CDR1 and CDR2: MNHNS, SASEGT. V was cut by 2 bases and J by 2 bases, with 8 bases left in between. The CDR3, as DNA: TGTGCCAGCAGTGAACAGGTTCCCACAGATACGCAGTATTTT. Translation gives CASSEQVPTDTQYF.